A single sample gave rise to the 18 T cell receptor beta chains below, sequenced in a study of cytomegalovirus exposure and HLA in healthy donors. PCR used 60 Vbeta primers and 13 Jbeta primers. Here immunoSEQ multiplex PCR was the method, and the copy in TCRdb shows in-frame clones only, minus some. In the table there are 80,000 or so clones, roughly 63% of which are singletons. Sequencing used PBMCs. The origin of the receptors is a man aged 30 to 45 in good health and CMV-seropositive.

This rearrangement joins TRBV7-9 to TRBJ1-2; unclear D gene. CDR3 size: 15 residues. Germline CDR1 is SEHNR and CDR2 is FQNEAQ (reference sequence). Trimming removed 5 bases from V and 2 bases from J, with 15 bases in between. The CDR3 DNA reads as TGTGCCAGCAGCCAACTACTGGGAGCCAACTATGGCTACACCTTC. Encoded protein: CASSQLLGANYGYTF.

The chain has TRBV5-6 and TRBJ1-1, with 8 bases lining up with TRBD1. With 6 bases clipped from V and 1 base from J, the junction kept 5 bases outside the gene matches. Germline CDR1 and CDR2: SGHDT and YYEEEE. CDR3 length: 14 residues. The CDR3 region is CASKPDRGNTEAFF. For the CDR3, the DNA is TGTGCCAGCAAGCCAGACAGGGGGAACACTGAAGCTTTCTTT. Looking up the rest from reference TRBV5-6 and TRBJ1-1 gives the full variable domain: DAGVTQSPTHLIKTRGQQVTLRCSPKSGHDTVSWYQQALGQGPQFIFQYYEEEERQRGNFPDRFSGHQFPNYSSELNVNALLLGDSALYLCASKPDRGNTEAFFGQGTRLTVV.

The genes are TRBV4-3 and TRBJ2-7; the match to TRBD1 covers 7 bases. The CDR3 covers 15 residues. In germline, CDR1 is LGHNA, CDR2 YSLEER. Trimming cost V 4 bases and J 0 bases; bases outside gene matches: 6. CDR3 in DNA: TGCGCCAGCAGCCCCCGACAGGGTAGCTCCTACGAGCAGTACTTC. Its protein product is CASSPRQGSSYEQYF.

This clone was seen a handful of times. The genes are TRBV29-1 and TRBJ2-5, with TRBD1 matching 7 bases. The CDR3 is 13 amino acids. Unmatched junction bases numbered 9, after V lost 6 bases and J lost 5 bases. Germline loops: CDR1 SQVTM, CDR2 ANQGSEA. CDR3: CSVRTGDWETQYF. CDR3 sequence (DNA): TGCAGCGTCCGTACAGGGGATTGGGAGACCCAGTACTTC.

The rearrangement joins TRBV10-1 to TRBJ1-4; 9 positions match TRBD1. The CDR3 has 15 amino acids. V shed 0 bases, J shed 8 bases, and the junction held 4 bases outside the gene matches. Germline lookup yields CDR1 WNHNN and CDR2 SYGVQD (reference sequence). The CDR3 nucleotides read TGCGCCAGCAGTGAGTCCTCCGGACAGGGGGAAAAACTGTTTTTT. This encodes CASSESSGQGEKLFF.

The chain recombines TRBV2 with TRBJ1-2; the match to TRBD1 covers 8 bases. Germline CDR1 and CDR2: SNHLY and FYNNEI. CDR3 length: 14 amino acids. J gave up 11 bases and V 1 base, and 9 bases lay outside the gene matches. The CDR3 DNA reads TGTGCCAGCAGTGAAGGCGGAGACAGGGGAGGGTACACCTTC. Encoded protein: CASSEGGDRGGYTF.

This clone was recorded a few times. The rearrangement joins TRBV7-3 to TRBJ1-5, with D possibly TRBD1 on 6 matching bases. This CDR3 has 20 residues. CDR1 and CDR2 from the germline V gene are SGHTA and FQGTGA. Trimming pared 7 bases from V and 0 bases from J, leaving 28 bases between. In nucleotides, the CDR3 is TGTGCCAGCACTAACCCACGGGGTGGGGGCGAGAGATATAGCAATCAGCCCCAGCATTTT. This sequence encodes CASTNPRGGGERYSNQPQHF.

The CDR3 loop is CASSSPPGAVEAFF. In DNA form, the CDR3 reads TGTGCCAGCAGTTCCCCGCCTGGGGCGGTGGAAGCTTTCTTT. The chain recombines TRBV6-5 with TRBJ1-1; tentatively, D is TRBD1 (5 bases). Germline V lookup: CDR1 MNHEY, CDR2 SVGAGI. The CDR3 consists of 14 residues. The germline V and J ends were trimmed by 4 bases and 8 bases, with 17 bases remaining between them.

The rearrangement links TRBV5-4 to TRBJ1-5; D remains ambiguous. With 2 bases removed from V and 7 bases from J, the gap between germline ends came to 4 bases. The V gene's germline CDR1 is SGHNT and CDR2 YYREEE (reference sequence). This CDR3 spans 11 amino acids. CDR3 DNA: TGTGCCAGCAGCTTCAGACAGCCCCAGCATTTT. Protein product: CASSFRQPQHF. Using reference TRBV5-4 and TRBJ1-5 for the parts outside the CDR3, the full variable domain is ETGVTQSPTHLIKTRGQQVTLRCSSQSGHNTVSWYQQALGQGPQFIFQYYREEENGRGNFPPRFSGLQFPNYSSELNVNALELDDSALYLCASSFRQPQHFGDGTRLSIL.

The chain is built from TRBV4-2 and TRBJ1-5, with 7 bases fitting TRBD1. V trimming: 4 bases; J trimming: 4 bases; junction bases outside the gene matches: 7. The CDR3 covers 15 residues. The germline CDR1 and CDR2 sequences are LGHNA and YNFKEQ. The DNA of the CDR3 is TGTGCCAGCAGCCTCGACAGGGAGGTGAATCAGCCCCAGCATTTT. Translating it yields CASSLDREVNQPQHF.

The gene calls are TRBV6-6 and TRBJ2-3; 11 bases match TRBD1. V lost 6 bases and J lost 6; bases outside the gene matches: 11. CDR1 and CDR2 (germline): MNHNY, SVGAGI (reference sequence). This CDR3 comprises 16 residues. DNA for the CDR3: TGTGCCAGCAGGTTGTACGGACAGGGGGCCAGGGATACGCAGTATTTT. Its protein product is CASRLYGQGARDTQYF.

V usage is TRBV15 and J usage is TRBJ2-7; no clear D. This CDR3 region has 14 residues. The germline gives CDR1 LNHNV, CDR2 YYDKDF (reference sequence). V was cut by 1 base and J by 0 bases, with 7 bases left in between. CDR3: CATSRGHFSYEQYF. As DNA, the CDR3 is TGTGCCACCAGCAGAGGACACTTCTCCTACGAGCAGTACTTC.

This sequence joins TRBV7-2 and TRBJ2-2; 7 bases are a match to TRBD1. Germline V gives CDR1 SGHTA, CDR2 FQGNSA. V lost 3 bases, J lost 5 bases, and 6 bases stayed unmatched. This CDR3 has 15 residues. CDR3 residues: CASSFKGADTGELFF. CDR3 coding DNA: TGTGCCAGCAGCTTTAAGGGGGCGGATACCGGGGAGCTGTTTTTT.

V is TRBV11-3 and J is TRBJ2-1, with 7 bases identical to TRBD2. Germline V gives CDR1 SGHNT, CDR2 YENEEA. V trimming: 8 bases; J trimming: 14 bases; junction bases outside the gene matches: 18. The CDR3 length is 14 residues. The CDR3 reads CASETREGAGREFF. CDR3 nucleotides: TGTGCCAGCGAAACAAGGGAAGGAGCGGGAAGGGAGTTCTTC. The whole variable domain, remainder taken from reference TRBV11-3 and TRBJ2-1, is EAGVVQSPRYKIIEKKQPVAFWCNPISGHNTLYWYLQNLGQGPELLIRYENEEAVDDSQLPKDRFSAERLKGVDSTLKIQPAELGDSAVYLCASETREGAGREFFGPGTRLTVL.

The chain carries TRBV5-1 and TRBJ2-6, with 7 bases fitting TRBD2. The junction had 7 bases not matched to a gene; V was cut back by 4 bases and J by 0 bases. CDR3 length: 17 amino acids. CDR1 is SGHRS, CDR2 YFSETQ, per germline. CDR3 nucleotide sequence: TGCGCCAGCAGCGCGGGGGTCTCCTACTCTGGGGCCAACGTCCTGACTTTC. Protein: CASSAGVSYSGANVLTF.

The rearrangement links TRBV2 to TRBJ1-2; 11 bases line up with TRBD1. The V and J ends lost 11 bases and 6 bases, in that order; junction bases with no gene match: 5. Germline CDR1 and CDR2: SNHLY and FYNNEI. The CDR3 extends over 12 amino acids. CDR3 nucleotides: TGTGCCGGGGGACAGGGGGTGCATGGCTACACCTTC. This encodes CAGGQGVHGYTF.

This clone was detected a few times. The V call is TRBV7-6, the J call TRBJ2-7; TRBD1 matches at 9 bases. Germline loops: CDR1 SGHVS, CDR2 FNYEAQ. The CDR3 has 15 amino acids. Trimming removed 4 bases from V and 4 bases from J; junction bases left unmatched: 8. This CDR3 reads CASSSRTGASYEQYF. Here the CDR3 DNA reads TGTGCCAGCAGCTCCCGGACAGGGGCGTCTTACGAGCAGTACTTC.

In its sample, this clone was seen a few times. The gene calls are TRBV13 and TRBJ2-1; TRBD2 aligns across 10 bases. This CDR3 region has 15 residues. Losses at the gene ends were 3 bases for V and 7 bases for J; bases not matched to a gene: 6. Germline V lookup: CDR1 PRHDT, CDR2 FYEKMQ (reference sequence). The CDR3 protein is CASSFLAGVWNEQFF. The CDR3 bases are TGTGCCAGCAGCTTCCTAGCGGGAGTTTGGAATGAGCAGTTCTTC.